This T cell receptor beta chain came from a study of sequential checkpoint blockade in melanoma. Study-wide context: Arm A got nivolumab then ipilimumab; arm B the reverse, 1:1.

V was clipped by 5 bases and J by 2 bases; unmatched bases: 11. Germline-derived CDR1 and CDR2 are SEHNR and FQNEAQ (reference sequence). The CDR3 is 17 residues long. The protocol was immunoSEQ multiplex PCR, while the TCRdb copy is restricted to in-frame clones and leaves out a portion. The sample carries more than 9,500 clones, roughly 80% recorded once. The treatment denotes: randomized to nivolumab then ipilimumab (arm A) or the reverse (arm B). This clone was detected a few times. The rearrangement joins TRBV7-9 to TRBJ2-1; 8 nucleotides align to TRBD2. The receptor's source is a human donor with melanoma. Source: CD8+ T cells sorted from blood (inferred from file names), taken from a patient given nivolumab and ipilimumab in sequence. The CDR3 DNA follows: TGTGCCAGCAGCCCTCCCATAGCGGGAATCACCTACAATGAGCAGTTCTTC. As protein: CASSPPIAGITYNEQFF.